One sample yielded the 32 T cell receptor beta chains listed below, sequenced in a study of tumor and adjacent non-tumor tissue in lung cancer. The library came from three nested PCR rounds adapted from ARM-PCR protocols. TCRdb reprocessed the multiplex PCR reads with MiXCR, giving one entry per CDR3 protein. The profile shows over 100,000 distinct CDR3 sequences, more than 60% of them singletons. RNA was extracted from bulk tissue without any cell sorting. Sequencing used lung tumor tissue. Source of these receptors: a woman aged 55-70 years with non-small cell lung cancer.

About this clonotype: One end of the junction is discordant with germline, which a read error may explain. V usage is TRBV20-1 and J usage is TRBJ2-5; 7 bases fit TRBD1. Looked up from germline, CDR1 is DFQATT and CDR2 is SNEGSKA (reference sequence). The CDR3 length is 13 residues. The CDR3 loop reads CGARETGVGDHYF. CDR3 sequence (DNA): TGCGGTGCTAGGGAAACAGGGGTTGGGGACCACTACTTC.

As concerns this clonotype: The junction differs from germline at one of its ends, possibly a read error. V gene TRBV4-3 combines with J gene TRBJ2-3; 12 bases agree with TRBD2. From germline, CDR1 is LGHNA and CDR2 YSLEER. The CDR3 contains 15 residues. For the CDR3, the DNA is TGCGCCAGCAGCCAAGGGACTAGCGGGGCAGATATGGAGTTTTTT. Translation: CASSQGTSGADMEFF.

To note about this clonotype: One base away lies a much larger clone, so this may be a sequencing read error. Since the CDR3 does not end with the conserved phenylalanine or tryptophan, this likely comes from a read error. This rearrangement joins TRBV20-1 to TRBJ2-5, with D possibly being TRBD1 (5 bases). The CDR3 covers 13 residues. Trimming shortened V by 0 bases and J by 4 bases, and 9 bases separated the two germline ends. The germline V gene encodes CDR1 DFQATT and CDR2 SNEGSKA (reference sequence). Here the CDR3 DNA reads TGCAGTGCTAGAGATGCAGGGTCAGAGACCCAGTACTTG. Its translation: CSARDAGSETQYL.

This clonotype was picked up one time. The chain has TRBV29-1 and TRBJ2-7; 7 bases fit TRBD1. The CDR3 is made up of 12 amino acids. CDR1 and CDR2 from the germline V gene are SQVTM and ANQGSEA. CDR3 nucleotide sequence: TGCAGTATTGAGGGACAGAGCTACGAGCAGTACTTC. It translates to CSIEGQSYEQYF.

Only a few counts were recorded for this clonotype. The chain combines TRBV4-3 with TRBJ2-3, with 9 positions matching TRBD2. The CDR3 covers 14 residues. Germline V gene data show CDR1 as LGHNA and CDR2 as YSLEER. V was pared by 4 bases and J by 5 bases, with 4 bases of the junction left unmatched. The CDR3 reads CASSRGLAKDTQYF. DNA of the CDR3: TGCGCCAGCAGCCGGGGACTAGCAAAAGATACGCAGTATTTT.

This clonotype was observed a single time. A much larger clone sits a single nucleotide away, making a read error possible. CDR3 protein: CSVREGTSGGLYNEQFF. The CDR3 DNA reads as TGCAGTGTTAGAGAGGGGACTAGCGGGGGATTGTACAATGAGCAGTTCTTC. The gene calls are TRBV20-1 and TRBJ2-1; 14 bases are shared with TRBD2. CDR3 size: 17 residues. Per the germline V gene, CDR1 is DFQATT and CDR2 is SNEGSKA (reference sequence).

In regard to this clonotype: Since a much larger clone is just one base distant, this may be a read error. The chain links TRBV12-3 or TRBV12-4 to TRBJ1-2; D unclear. The CDR3 is made up of 12 amino acids. The CDR3: CTSSTTSGGYTF. In DNA form, the CDR3 reads TGTACCAGCAGTACGACTAGCGGTGGCTACACCTTC.

Turning to this clonotype: Relative to the germline gene, one junction end is altered; a read error may explain this. The rearrangement uses TRBV11-3 and TRBJ2-7; D is perhaps TRBD2 (5 bases). The germline V gene has CDR1 SGHNT and CDR2 YENEEA. This CDR3 spans 14 amino acids. CDR3 loop: CASILDSGTYEQYF. As DNA, the CDR3 is TGTGCCAGCATCTTAGATTCGGGAACATACGAGCAGTACTTC.

Comment on this clonotype: A read error may be the cause here, since a much bigger clone is one base away. The rearrangement links TRBV29-1 to TRBJ2-1, with TRBD1 identical over 9 bases. Germline values: CDR1 SQVTM, CDR2 ANQGSEA. There are 14 residues in the CDR3. V shed 7 bases, J shed 8 bases, and the junction held 12 bases outside the gene matches. The CDR3, as DNA: TGCAGCGGAGTGGGCGGGACAGGGATCCATGAGCAGTTCTTC. This sequence encodes CSGVGGTGIHEQFF.

As to this clonotype: The CDR3 does not close with the conserved phenylalanine or tryptophan, likely indicating a read error. V is TRBV28 and J is TRBJ2-2; the D gene could be TRBD1 or TRBD2 (5 bases each). The germline V gene encodes CDR1 MDHEN and CDR2 SYDVKM. The ends were cut back, 6 bases at V and 2 bases at J, with 13 bases in the middle. The CDR3 has 15 residues. In DNA, the CDR3 is TGTGCCAGCAGGGGGGAAATGGGCAACACCGGGGAGCTGTTTTTA. Protein sequence: CASRGEMGNTGELFL.

About this clonotype: The junction does not match germline at one end; this may be a read error. J is TRBJ2-7 and V is TRBV5-4; weak D call: TRBD2 (5 bases). Per the germline V gene, CDR1 is SGHNT and CDR2 is YYREEE (reference sequence). The CDR3 runs to 14 residues. In nucleotides, the CDR3 is TGCGCCAGCGGCTTGGAACAATTCTCCTACGAGCAGTACTTC. Translated: CASGLEQFSYEQYF.

As regards this clonotype: This clone may be a read error of a much larger clone one base away. The chain has TRBV6-2 or TRBV6-3 and TRBJ1-5, with D unclear. The V end lost 7 bases, the J end lost 7 bases, and 17 bases lay between the germline ends. The CDR3 runs to 14 residues. Germline CDR1 MNHEY, CDR2 SVGEGT. CDR3 region: CASNSWMGLQPQHF. The CDR3 DNA reads TGTGCCAGCAATTCATGGATGGGCCTCCAGCCCCAGCATTTT.

Notes on this clonotype: One base away lies a much larger clone, so this may be a sequencing read error. The rearrangement uses TRBV5-1 and TRBJ2-3, with TRBD1 matching 7 bases. CDR3 length: 18 residues. The germline V gene has CDR1 SGHRS and CDR2 YFSETQ. V gave up 10 bases and J gave up 0 bases; unmatched junction bases: 20. For the CDR3, the DNA is TGCGCCTCTCAACGGGACAGAGGGGGCCGCGGTAGCACAGATACGCAGTATTTT. It yields the protein CASQRDRGGRGSTDTQYF.

Comment on this clonotype: At one end, the junction sequence differs from germline, possibly due to a read error. This chain connects TRBV11-2 to TRBJ2-2; a possible D gene is TRBD2 (7 bases). From germline, CDR1 is SGHAT and CDR2 FQNNGV. The length of the CDR3 is 13 residues. CDR3 bases: TGTGCCAGCAGCCCTCGGAGGGCCGGGGGGCTGATTTTT. As protein: CASSPRRAGGLIF. The full variable domain, rest sourced from reference TRBV11-2 and TRBJ2-2, is EAGVAQSPRYKIIEKRQSVAFWCNPISGHATLYWYQQILGQGPKLLIQFQNNGVVDDSQLPKDRFSAERLKGVDSTLKIQPAKLEDSAVYLCASSPRRAGGLIFGEGSRLTVL.

With regard to this clonotype: The junction departs from germline at one end; a sequencing error may be responsible. This sequence joins TRBV29-1 and TRBJ2-3; no clear D. This CDR3 is 12 amino acids long. Germline values: CDR1 SQVTM, CDR2 ANQGSEA. CDR3 sequence reads: CSVRPRTDAQYF. The CDR3 DNA is TGCAGCGTTCGACCGCGCACAGATGCGCAATATTTT.

This clonotype was picked up a small number of times. A much larger clone lies one base from this, so it may be a read error. The chain has TRBV29-1 and TRBJ2-3; tentatively, D is TRBD1 (6 bases). The CDR3 length is 14 residues. CDR1 is SQVTM and CDR2 is ANQGSEA in the germline V gene. V was shortened by 6 bases and J by 3 bases, with 16 bases between the two germline ends. The CDR3 region has the DNA TGCAGCGTGACACCGGAACAGGGAACAGATACGCAGTATTTT. Translation gives CSVTPEQGTDTQYF.

This clonotype occurred a few times. The chain recombines TRBV11-2 with TRBJ2-1; possibly TRBD1 or TRBD2 for D (5 bases each). Trimming cost V 5 bases and J 10 bases, with 21 bases left between them. This CDR3 comprises 15 residues. In germline, CDR1 is SGHAT, CDR2 FQNNGV. The DNA of the CDR3 is TGTGCCAGCAGCAGAACCGGGACGGCCAGGAGCGAGCAGTTCTTC. Protein: CASSRTGTARSEQFF.

This clonotype occurred many times. The rearrangement links TRBV6-2 or TRBV6-3 to TRBJ1-5; weak D call: TRBD1 (5 bases). Trimming took off 2 bases at V and 2 bases at J, with 10 bases between the two ends. CDR3 length: 15 residues. Germline-derived CDR1 and CDR2 are MNHEY and SVGEGT. The CDR3 region has the DNA TGTGCCAGCAGTTACGGGTTGGGGGGCAATCAGCCCCAGCATTTT. Amino acid sequence: CASSYGLGGNQPQHF.

This chain links TRBV29-1 with TRBJ2-1; possible D gene TRBD1, 7 bases. The germline CDR1 and CDR2 sequences are SQVTM and ANQGSEA. This CDR3 has 16 residues. The CDR3 is CIVGGRTGLTYNEQFF. CDR3 nucleotides: TGCATCGTAGGGGGAAGGACAGGACTAACATACAATGAGCAGTTCTTC.

The rearrangement uses TRBV11-2 and TRBJ2-1; D remains ambiguous. The ends were cut back, 9 bases at V and 9 bases at J, with 21 bases in the middle. There are 14 residues in the CDR3. CDR1 is SGHAT, CDR2 FQNNGV, per germline. CDR3 in amino acids: CARSIPGAVGEQFF. The CDR3 nucleotides read TGTGCCAGGAGCATCCCCGGAGCCGTGGGTGAGCAGTTCTTC.

This clonotype was seen a single time. DNA of the CDR3: TGCGCCAGTAACCCAGGGACCCCCAACTACAATGAGCAGTTCTTC. Translation: CASNPGTPNYNEQFF. The chain has TRBV10-2 and TRBJ2-1; D tentatively reads TRBD1 or TRBD2 (5 bases each). The CDR3 has 15 residues. The V end lost 9 bases, the J end lost 3 bases, and 18 bases lay between the germline ends. Germline-derived CDR1 and CDR2 are WSHSY and SAAADI.

In regard to this clonotype: A much larger clonotype is one base distant, so this may be a read error. The chain combines TRBV11-2 with TRBJ2-5; D unclear. The germline gives CDR1 SGHAT, CDR2 FQNNGV. This CDR3 has 13 residues. The CDR3 DNA sequence: TGTACCAGCAGCTTAGATATAAAGGCGACCCAGTACTTC. Translating gives CTSSLDIKATQYF.

Only a few counts were recorded for this clonotype. The rearrangement links TRBV12-3 or TRBV12-4 to TRBJ2-2, with D possibly being TRBD1 (5 bases). There are 15 residues in the CDR3. V gave up 1 base and J gave up 7 bases, with 13 bases separating them. DNA of the CDR3: TGTGCCAGCAGTTTAGGGACAACCGACATCGGGGAGCTGTTTTTT. The encoded protein is CASSLGTTDIGELFF.

This chain joins TRBV11-1 and TRBJ1-2; 7 bases line up with TRBD1. The CDR3 loop spans 15 amino acids. The germline CDR1 and CDR2 sequences are SGHAT and FQDESV (reference sequence). Trimming at V came to 4 bases and at J to 5 bases, leaving 10 bases not matched to a gene. CDR3 DNA: TGTGCCAGCAGCTCCGGACAGGAGGCAGCGTATGGCTACACCTTC. Translation: CASSSGQEAAYGYTF.

Regarding this clonotype: No conserved phenylalanine or tryptophan is present at the end of the CDR3, so a read error is the likely explanation. The chain recombines TRBV30 with TRBJ2-2; no reliable D call. The V end was cut by 2 bases, the J end by 3 bases, with 4 bases between. The CDR3 is 12 residues long. Germline loops: CDR1 GTSNPN, CDR2 SVGIG (reference sequence). The CDR3 loop reads CAWSPDTGELFI. In nucleotides, the CDR3 is TGTGCCTGGAGTCCCGACACCGGGGAGCTGTTTATT.

This clonotype was observed many times. The J gene is TRBJ1-3, the V gene TRBV4-3; D is perhaps TRBD1 (5 bases). Looked up from germline, CDR1 is LGHNA and CDR2 is YSLEER. The CDR3 covers 15 residues. Trimming cost V 1 base and J 4 bases, with 11 bases left between them. The CDR3 region is CASSQVPGPGNTIYF. CDR3 bases: TGCGCCAGCAGCCAAGTCCCGGGGCCGGGAAACACCATATATTTT.

As to this clonotype: A much larger clone lies one base from this, so it may be a read error. CDR3 sequence: CSARVAGEKTQYF. Written as DNA, the CDR3 is TGCAGTGCTAGAGTGGCGGGAGAAAAGACCCAGTACTTC. The rearrangement links TRBV20-1 to TRBJ2-5; the match to TRBD2 covers 7 bases. This CDR3 contains 13 residues. Looked up from germline, CDR1 is DFQATT and CDR2 is SNEGSKA (reference sequence). Trimming at V came to 1 base and at J to 6 bases, leaving 5 bases not matched to a gene.

As regards this clonotype: The CDR3 end shows no conserved phenylalanine or tryptophan, and so a read error is likely. V gene TRBV11-2 combines with J gene TRBJ1-5; maybe TRBD1 (6 bases). V lost 9 bases, J lost 6 bases, and 15 bases lay in between. This CDR3 comprises 13 residues. Germline loops: CDR1 SGHAT, CDR2 FQNNGV. The CDR3 DNA reads TGTGCCAGTTCCCGGAACAGGGTTCAGCCCCAGCATCTT. It yields the protein CASSRNRVQPQHL.

Of note for this clonotype: A much larger clone differs by one base, so this may be a read error. This sequence joins TRBV20-1 and TRBJ2-3; D is perhaps TRBD2 (6 bases). CDR1 and CDR2 from the germline V gene are DFQATT and SNEGSKA (reference sequence). CDR3 length: 15 residues. The CDR3 region has the DNA TGCAGGGCTAGAGACGCTAGCGTAAGCACAGATACGCAGTATTTT. Protein: CRARDASVSTDTQYF.

This clonotype occurred many times. V is TRBV4-2 and J is TRBJ2-2, with D possibly being TRBD1 or TRBD2 (6 bases each). This CDR3 region has 15 residues. Germline assignment: CDR1 LGHNA and CDR2 YNFKEQ. Trimming removed 0 bases at V and 8 bases at J, with 13 bases between. CDR3 nucleotides: TGTGCCAGCAGCCAAGAGTGGGGGGCAAGGGGGGAGCTGTTTTTT. The encoded protein is CASSQEWGARGELFF.

Worth noting for this clonotype: Sequence at one end of the junction differs from germline and may be a read error. The J gene is TRBJ1-1, the V gene TRBV11-3, with 8 bases matching TRBD1. The CDR3 contains 13 residues. Per germline, CDR1 SGHNT and CDR2 YENEEA. CDR3 loop: CASSRGNDRGALF. The DNA of the CDR3 is TGTGCCAGCAGCCGAGGTAATGACAGGGGAGCTCTCTTT.

This clonotype was recorded many times. The chain carries TRBV5-5 and TRBJ2-3; 8 nucleotides match TRBD1. Germline assignment: CDR1 SGHKS and CDR2 YYEKEE (reference sequence). V lost 5 bases to trimming and J lost 3 bases; unmatched junction nucleotides: 8. The CDR3 runs 15 residues. CDR3 sequence (DNA): TGTGCCAGCAGACCAGGGGGCCGACGTACAGATACGCAGTATTTT. This encodes CASRPGGRRTDTQYF.